Below are 30 T cell receptor beta chains sequenced from a single sample in a study of cytomegalovirus exposure and HLA in healthy donors. The primer mix had 60 Vbeta and 13 Jbeta primers. Sequencing was performed with immunoSEQ multiplex PCR; in TCRdb, only in-frame clones are kept and a portion is missing. The repertoire holds 65,000 to 95,000 clones, with around 78% as singletons. Sequencing input: PBMCs. The source of these receptors is a male donor in good health and CMV-seropositive.

The chain combines TRBV19 with TRBJ2-1; TRBD1 aligns across 12 bases. CDR1 and CDR2 (germline): LNHDA, SQIVND (reference sequence). V shed 4 bases and J 9 bases; nucleotides not matched to a gene: 4. This CDR3 region has 14 residues. CDR3: CASSRRDRGPEQFF. As DNA, the CDR3 is TGTGCCAGTAGTAGACGGGACAGGGGGCCTGAGCAGTTCTTC. The variable domain in full, completed from reference TRBV19 and TRBJ2-1, reads DGGITQSPKYLFRKEGQNVTLSCEQNLNHDAMYWYRQDPGQGLRLIYYSQIVNDFQKGDIAEGYSVSREKKESFPLTVTSAQKNPTAFYLCASSRRDRGPEQFFGPGTRLTVL.

This clone was observed a few times. The chain is built from TRBV5-1 and TRBJ1-1; D perhaps matches TRBD1 (6 bases). The CDR3 totals 14 residues. Germline CDR1 and CDR2: SGHRS and YFSETQ. V was cut by 8 bases and J by 1 base, with 15 bases left in between. CDR3 amino acids: CASTEQGSNTEAFF. CDR3 sequence (DNA): TGCGCCAGTACTGAACAGGGATCGAACACTGAAGCTTTCTTT.

This clone was detected only a few times. The rearrangement uses TRBV19 and TRBJ2-7; possibly TRBD2 for D (6 bases). In germline, CDR1 is LNHDA, CDR2 SQIVND (reference sequence). The germline V and J ends were trimmed by 5 bases and 3 bases, with 20 bases remaining between them. This CDR3 spans 16 amino acids. The CDR3 region has the DNA TGTGCCAGTAGTGGGCGGGGCACGAAGGAGGGCTACGAGCAGTACTTC. Translated: CASSGRGTKEGYEQYF.

The chain carries TRBV18 and TRBJ2-5; D is unresolved. Trimming took off 3 bases at V and 1 base at J, with 15 bases between the two ends. The CDR3 runs 16 residues. Germline V gene data show CDR1 as KGHSH and CDR2 as LQKENI. The DNA of the CDR3 is TGTGCCAGCTCACCCGAGAAGAACTCCTTCCAAGAGACCCAGTACTTC. This encodes CASSPEKNSFQETQYF.

The CDR3 here is CASSQTTGQGNTEAFF. The DNA for the CDR3 is TGCGCCAGCAGCCAGACCACGGGACAGGGGAACACTGAAGCTTTCTTT. The chain has TRBV4-1 and TRBJ1-1, with 9 bases aligning to TRBD1. The junction had 6 bases not matched to a gene; V was cut back by 3 bases and J by 1 base. Germline values: CDR1 MGHRA, CDR2 YSYEKL. This CDR3 is built from 16 residues.

This chain joins TRBV2 and TRBJ2-3; perhaps TRBD1 as D (6 bases). The CDR3 runs to 17 residues. Germline CDR1 is SNHLY and CDR2 is FYNNEI. V shed 6 bases and J shed 2 bases, with 21 bases lying between them. CDR3 protein: CASRDILGQPVTDTQYF. The CDR3 DNA reads TGTGCCAGCAGAGACATCCTTGGACAGCCCGTCACAGATACGCAGTATTTT.

The chain is built from TRBV27 and TRBJ2-3; D possibly corresponds to TRBD2 (5 bases). Trimming left V 5 bases short and J 1 base short, with 16 bases between. There are 16 residues in the CDR3. Looked up from germline, CDR1 is MNHEY and CDR2 is SMNVEV (reference sequence). The CDR3 coding sequence is TGTGCCAGCAGTAAAAACGGGATCATTGGCACAGATACGCAGTATTTT. Protein product: CASSKNGIIGTDTQYF.

CDR3 sequence: CASSGAGQGYNEQFF. In nucleotides, the CDR3 is TGTGCCAGCAGCGGGGCGGGACAGGGCTACAATGAGCAGTTCTTC. The rearrangement links TRBV27 to TRBJ2-1; 9 bases agree with TRBD1. The germline V gene encodes CDR1 MNHEY and CDR2 SMNVEV (reference sequence). With 6 bases clipped from V and 3 bases from J, the junction kept 6 bases outside the gene matches. The CDR3 has 15 residues.

The chain has TRBV29-1 and TRBJ2-3; 9 positions match TRBD2. This CDR3 spans 14 amino acids. CDR1 SQVTM and CDR2 ANQGSEA come from the germline V gene. V was clipped by 3 bases and J by 1 base; unmatched bases: 2. The CDR3 DNA follows: TGCAGCGTTGAGAGGACTAGCGGCACAGATACGCAGTATTTT. Residues: CSVERTSGTDTQYF.

The rearrangement uses TRBV25-1 and TRBJ2-1, with 8 nucleotides matching TRBD2. Germline V CDR1 and CDR2: MGHDK, SYGVNS. Trimming took 1 base from V and 8 from J; bases not matched to a gene: 4. The CDR3 has 14 residues. CDR3 coding DNA: TGTGCCAGCAGTGAATTCGGGACTAGTCATGAGCAGTTCTTC. It encodes CASSEFGTSHEQFF.

The V and J genes are TRBV11-3 and TRBJ1-4, with 7 bases that match TRBD1. This CDR3 has 15 amino acids. Germline values: CDR1 SGHNT, CDR2 YENEEA. Unmatched junction bases numbered 6, after V lost 5 bases and J lost 3 bases. The CDR3 sequence is CASSPRQGPNEKLFF. The DNA for the CDR3 is TGTGCCAGCAGCCCCCGACAGGGCCCTAATGAAAAACTGTTTTTT.

The chain carries TRBV9 and TRBJ2-7; possible D gene TRBD2, 5 bases. The germline V gene encodes CDR1 SGDLS and CDR2 YYNGEE. The CDR3 consists of 13 residues. With 0 bases removed from V and 9 bases from J, the gap between germline ends came to 13 bases. CDR3 DNA: TGTGCCAGCAGCGTAGGAGGGTCCGAGAGGCAGTACTTC. Translating it yields CASSVGGSERQYF.

This clone has a single count. V gene TRBV18 combines with J gene TRBJ2-7, with 7 positions matching TRBD2. CDR1 KGHSH and CDR2 LQKENI come from the germline V gene. V lost 3 bases, J lost 5 bases, and 4 bases stayed unmatched. This CDR3 region has 13 residues. The CDR3 sequence: CASSPRTRDEQYF. Written as DNA, the CDR3 is TGTGCCAGCTCACCGCGGACTAGGGACGAGCAGTACTTC.

This sequence joins TRBV27 and TRBJ1-4, with 8 bases fitting TRBD1. With V trimmed by 5 bases and J by 1 base, 15 bases remained unmatched. Germline V gene lookup returns CDR1 MNHEY and CDR2 SMNVEV (reference sequence). The length of the CDR3 is 19 residues. The CDR3 bases are TGTGCCAGCAGTCCCTATGACAGGGGAGGTAGTATAACTAATGAAAAACTGTTTTTT. This encodes CASSPYDRGGSITNEKLFF.

This chain joins TRBV23-1 and TRBJ1-2; D perhaps matches TRBD1 (5 bases). TRBV23-1 is filed as an ORF, its function uncertain. V was pared by 7 bases and J by 8 bases, with 17 bases between. The length of the CDR3 is 13 residues. CDR3 amino acids: CASTGAGPGGYTF. In DNA form, the CDR3 reads TGCGCCAGCACTGGAGCGGGACCGGGGGGCTACACCTTC.

Only a few counts were recorded for this clone. V usage is TRBV9 and J usage is TRBJ1-1, with unresolved D. The CDR3 has 14 residues. Trimming took off 0 bases at V and 0 bases at J, with 6 bases between the two ends. The V gene's germline CDR1 is SGDLS and CDR2 YYNGEE. DNA for the CDR3: TGTGCCAGCAGCGTAGAGCGGATGAACACTGAAGCTTTCTTT. Its protein product is CASSVERMNTEAFF.

V usage is TRBV5-1 and J usage is TRBJ2-5, with TRBD1 as a possible D gene (6 bases). Trimming removed 3 bases at V and 4 bases at J, with 16 bases between. This CDR3 spans 15 amino acids. Germline CDR1 reads SGHRS; CDR2 reads YFSETQ. The CDR3 nucleotides are TGCGCCAGCAGCTCCACAGGGTTGGTAGGAGAGACCCAGTACTTC. Protein sequence: CASSSTGLVGETQYF. Based on the CDR3 plus reference TRBV5-1 and TRBJ2-5, the full variable domain is KAGVTQTPRYLIKTRGQQVTLSCSPISGHRSVSWYQQTPGQGLQFLFEYFSETQRNKGNFPGRFSGRQFSNSRSEMNVSTLELGDSALYLCASSSTGLVGETQYFGPGTRLLVL.

The chain recombines TRBV5-1 with TRBJ2-3; TRBD1 might be the D (6 bases). Germline assignment: CDR1 SGHRS and CDR2 YFSETQ. The CDR3 totals 13 residues. Deletions cut 4 bases from V and 3 bases from J, with 9 bases between. This CDR3 is CASSQGQTDTQYF. CDR3 nucleotides: TGCGCCAGCAGCCAAGGACAGACAGATACGCAGTATTTT.

The chain is built from TRBV28 and TRBJ1-2; 10 positions match TRBD1. Germline values: CDR1 MDHEN, CDR2 SYDVKM. V dropped 6 bases and J dropped 3; count of bases not matched to a gene: 7. This CDR3 is 15 amino acids long. The CDR3 DNA reads TGTGCCAGCAGCCCGGGGGACAGGGGCGACTATGGCTACACCTTC. Translating gives CASSPGDRGDYGYTF.

The chain combines TRBV19 with TRBJ2-3, with a tentative D call TRBD2 (5 bases). CDR3 length equals 14 residues. Looked up from germline, CDR1 is LNHDA and CDR2 is SQIVND (reference sequence). V was cut by 4 bases and J by 2 bases, with 10 bases left in between. CDR3 sequence: CASSRAGPTDTQYF. CDR3 in DNA: TGTGCCAGTAGTAGGGCGGGTCCCACAGATACGCAGTATTTT.

This chain links TRBV28 with TRBJ1-2; 11 bases map to TRBD1. V shed 1 base, J shed 2 bases, and the junction held 18 bases outside the gene matches. This CDR3 has 21 residues. Per the germline V gene, CDR1 is MDHEN and CDR2 is SYDVKM. The CDR3 region is CASSLLDGLSGQGVMNYGYTF. CDR3 sequence (DNA): TGTGCCAGCAGTTTATTAGATGGGTTATCGGGACAGGGGGTAATGAACTATGGCTACACCTTC.

V usage is TRBV6-5 and J usage is TRBJ1-3, with unresolved D. The V gene's germline CDR1 is MNHEY and CDR2 SVGAGI. V lost 4 bases and J lost 2, with 6 bases in between. This CDR3 is built from 13 residues. The CDR3 region is CASSFNPGNTIYF. CDR3 sequence (DNA): TGTGCCAGCAGTTTCAATCCTGGAAACACCATATATTTT.

The V call is TRBV6-1, the J call TRBJ2-7; 10 bases agree with TRBD2. Germline CDR1 and CDR2: MNHNS and SASEGT. The trim removed 3 bases at V and 6 bases at J, leaving 8 bases unmatched. The CDR3 loop spans 15 amino acids. The CDR3 protein is CASSDLAGVRREQYF. CDR3 DNA sequence: TGTGCCAGCAGTGACCTAGCGGGAGTCCGGCGCGAGCAGTACTTC.

Only one count was recorded for this clone. The chain links TRBV5-6 to TRBJ2-6; 9 bases are a match to TRBD1. The germline gives CDR1 SGHDT, CDR2 YYEEEE. The CDR3 length is 16 residues. J gave up 2 bases and V 6 bases, and 6 bases lay outside the gene matches. The CDR3 DNA follows: TGTGCCAGCATGGAACAGGGGGCGCCTGGGGCCAACGTCCTGACTTTC. Translating it yields CASMEQGAPGANVLTF.

This clone appeared a few times. The chain couples TRBV10-3 to TRBJ2-7; the D gene is possibly TRBD2 (6 bases). Between the trimmed V and J ends, which lost 0 bases and 5 bases, there was a span of 11 bases. Germline CDR1 is ENHRY and CDR2 is SYGVKD. CDR3 length: 14 residues. The CDR3 nucleotides are TGTGCCATCAGTGAGTCGGAGACTAGTGACGAGCAGTACTTC. Its protein product is CAISESETSDEQYF.

The V and J genes are TRBV5-4 and TRBJ1-4; D is perhaps TRBD1 (6 bases). V was trimmed by 3 bases and J by 4 bases, leaving 10 bases between them. Germline-derived CDR1 and CDR2 are SGHNT and YYREEE (reference sequence). CDR3 length: 14 amino acids. The CDR3 bases are TGTGCCAGCAGCTCGGACAGCTATAATGAAAAACTGTTTTTT. Translation gives CASSSDSYNEKLFF.

This chain links TRBV30 with TRBJ1-5; D may be TRBD1 (5 bases). The ends were cut back, 7 bases at V and 3 bases at J, with 10 bases in the middle. Per the germline V gene, CDR1 is GTSNPN and CDR2 is SVGIG (reference sequence). This CDR3 is 12 amino acids long. CDR3 sequence reads: CAFRQNNQPQHF. CDR3 bases: TGTGCCTTCCGACAGAACAATCAGCCCCAGCATTTT.

This rearrangement joins TRBV5-4 to TRBJ2-1; D may be TRBD1 (6 bases). The ends were cut back, 4 bases at V and 3 bases at J, with 8 bases in the middle. The CDR3 length is 13 residues. Germline CDR1 and CDR2: SGHNT and YYREEE (reference sequence). The CDR3, as DNA: TGTGCCAGCAGCCCACAGGGCTACAATGAGCAGTTCTTC. Encoded protein: CASSPQGYNEQFF.

The chain combines TRBV28 with TRBJ1-2; 8 bases align to TRBD1. The CDR3 loop spans 13 amino acids. Looked up from germline, CDR1 is MDHEN and CDR2 is SYDVKM. The V and J ends lost 4 bases and 8 bases, in that order; junction bases with no gene match: 6. The CDR3 DNA sequence: TGTGCCAGCAGTTCACAGGGGGAGGAGGGCTACACCTTC. It translates to CASSSQGEEGYTF.

J is TRBJ2-7 and V is TRBV7-9; no firm D call. The ends were cut back, 5 bases at V and 6 bases at J, with 8 bases in the middle. The germline gives CDR1 SEHNR, CDR2 FQNEAQ (reference sequence). The CDR3 contains 11 residues. The CDR3 loop is CASSLTVEQYF. The CDR3 DNA is TGTGCCAGCAGCCTCACAGTCGAGCAGTACTTC.